This T cell receptor (beta chain) is drawn from a study of blood T cell repertoires in COVID-19. Study context: T cells, B-cell-depleted T cells, or PBMCs provided the cDNA or gDNA that served as material.

Original processing notes: It was from reference gene primer amplification that nucleated cell counts were estimated. The protocol was immunoSEQ multiplex PCR, while the TCRdb copy is restricted to in-frame clones and leaves out a portion. V and J calls and clone size come straight from that table; D and trimming were deduced from the DNA. The table records roughly 200,000 clones, 70% to 90% of them present only once. The CDR3 is 23 residues long. The source material was peripheral blood. The receptor was isolated from a man aged 80 or over with acute or convalescent COVID-19. The chain combines TRBV12-2 with TRBJ2-7; the table calls TRBD2, which could not be checked here. TRBV12-2 is classified as a pseudogene. CDR3 region: CASRLDLEFGCDLDPGLNYEQYV. In nucleotides, the CDR3 is TGTGCAAGTCGCTTAGATTTAGAGTTCGGTTGCGACCTAGATCCGGGACTCAACTACGAGCAGTACGTC.